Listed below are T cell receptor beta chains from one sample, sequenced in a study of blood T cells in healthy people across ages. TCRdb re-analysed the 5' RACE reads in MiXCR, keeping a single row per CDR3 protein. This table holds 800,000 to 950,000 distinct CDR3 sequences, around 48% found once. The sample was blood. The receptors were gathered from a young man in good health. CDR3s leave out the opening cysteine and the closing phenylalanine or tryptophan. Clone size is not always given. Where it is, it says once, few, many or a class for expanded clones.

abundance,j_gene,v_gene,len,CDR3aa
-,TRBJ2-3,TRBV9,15,ASSVGRGGNIVDTQY
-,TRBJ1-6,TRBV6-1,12,ASSETPGNSPLH
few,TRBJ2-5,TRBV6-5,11,ASSSGQVGTQY
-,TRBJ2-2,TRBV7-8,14,ASSTKGVMDTGELF
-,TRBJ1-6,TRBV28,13,ASSLPDRATSPLH
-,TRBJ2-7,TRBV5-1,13,ASSWASSAGDEQY
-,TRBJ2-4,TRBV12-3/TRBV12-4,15,ASSPGTGIIAKNIQY
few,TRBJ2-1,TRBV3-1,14,ASSLLAGGVYNEQF
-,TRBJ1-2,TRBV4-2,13,AGSPLGNANYGYT
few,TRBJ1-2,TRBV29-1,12,TIQDRLTNYGYT
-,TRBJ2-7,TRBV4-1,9,ASMGGDEQY
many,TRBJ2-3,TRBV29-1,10,SVDDGTSTQY
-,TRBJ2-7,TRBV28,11,ASSSSNDYEQY
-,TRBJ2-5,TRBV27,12,ASSYGVGGETQY
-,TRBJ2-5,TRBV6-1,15,ASSLTTGTGGQETQY
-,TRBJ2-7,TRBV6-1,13,ASSEGDSVTYEQY
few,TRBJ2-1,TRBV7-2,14,ASSLAGSGGYNEQF
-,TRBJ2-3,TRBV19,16,ASTPRKTGTPVRDTQY
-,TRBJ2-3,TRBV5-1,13,ASSSQGTSTDTQY
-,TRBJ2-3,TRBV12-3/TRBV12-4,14,ASSWGSGSGTDTQY
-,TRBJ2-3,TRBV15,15,ATSRGIGKADTDTQY
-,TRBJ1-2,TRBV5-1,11,ASREELAGGYT
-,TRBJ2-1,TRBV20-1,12,SAKGLLTGNEQF
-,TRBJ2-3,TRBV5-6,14,ASSFPTGALTDTQY
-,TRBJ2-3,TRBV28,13,ASSIRTGMADTQY
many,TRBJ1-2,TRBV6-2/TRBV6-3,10,ASSYGGYGYT
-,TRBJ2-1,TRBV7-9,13,ASSTTGGGVNEQF
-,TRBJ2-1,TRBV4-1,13,ASSQGGGQYNEQF
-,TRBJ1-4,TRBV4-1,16,ASSQDWGTGQLNEKLF
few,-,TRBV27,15,ASSSTLGFGLYNEQY
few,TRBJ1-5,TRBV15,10,ATSVSSQPQH
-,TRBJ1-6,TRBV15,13,ATSREGRQGGTLH
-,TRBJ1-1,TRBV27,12,ASSFQGLNTEAF
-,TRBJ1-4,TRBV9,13,ASSATGTGTEKLF
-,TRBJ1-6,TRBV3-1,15,ASSQAAWTLNNSPLH
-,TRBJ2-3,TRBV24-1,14,ATSDLAGRGTDTQY
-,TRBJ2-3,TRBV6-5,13,ASTQQGAETDTQY
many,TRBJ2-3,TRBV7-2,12,ASSLRQSTDTQY
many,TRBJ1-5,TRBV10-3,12,AISESGTGWPQH
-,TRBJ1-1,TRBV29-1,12,SVESQGASTEAF
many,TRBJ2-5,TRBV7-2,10,ASSLSGGQQY
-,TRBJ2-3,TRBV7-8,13,ASSLGGQGTYTQY
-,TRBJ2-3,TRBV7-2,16,ASSLAPSSGGAGDTQY
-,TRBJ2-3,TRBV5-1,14,ASSSARRGLSDTQY
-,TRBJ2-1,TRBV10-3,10,AISPERQRQF